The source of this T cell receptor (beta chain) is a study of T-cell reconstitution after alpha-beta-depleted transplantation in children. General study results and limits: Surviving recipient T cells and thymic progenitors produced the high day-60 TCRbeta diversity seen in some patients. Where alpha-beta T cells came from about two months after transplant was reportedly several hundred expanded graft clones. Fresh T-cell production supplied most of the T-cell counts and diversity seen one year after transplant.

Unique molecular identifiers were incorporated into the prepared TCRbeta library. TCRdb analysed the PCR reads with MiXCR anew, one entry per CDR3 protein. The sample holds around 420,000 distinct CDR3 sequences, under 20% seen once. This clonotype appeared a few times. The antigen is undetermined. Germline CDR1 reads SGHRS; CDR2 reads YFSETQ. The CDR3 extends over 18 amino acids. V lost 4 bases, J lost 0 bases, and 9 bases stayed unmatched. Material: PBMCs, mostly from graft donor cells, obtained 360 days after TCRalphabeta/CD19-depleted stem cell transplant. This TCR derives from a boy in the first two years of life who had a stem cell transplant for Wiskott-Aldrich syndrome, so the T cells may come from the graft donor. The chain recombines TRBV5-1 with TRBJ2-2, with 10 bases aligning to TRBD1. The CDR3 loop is CASSNPPDRGSNTGELFF. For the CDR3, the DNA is TGCGCCAGCAGCAACCCCCCGGACAGGGGGTCGAACACCGGGGAGCTGTTTTTT.